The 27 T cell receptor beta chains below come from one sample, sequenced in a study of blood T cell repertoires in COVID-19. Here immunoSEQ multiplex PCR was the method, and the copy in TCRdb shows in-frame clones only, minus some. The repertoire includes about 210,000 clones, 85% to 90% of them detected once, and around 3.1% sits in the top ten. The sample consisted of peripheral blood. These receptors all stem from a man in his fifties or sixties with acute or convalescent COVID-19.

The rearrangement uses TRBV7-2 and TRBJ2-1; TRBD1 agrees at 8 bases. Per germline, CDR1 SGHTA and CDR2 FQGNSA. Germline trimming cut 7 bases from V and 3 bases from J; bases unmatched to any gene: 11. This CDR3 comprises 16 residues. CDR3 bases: TGTGCCAGCACCGAGACAGGGGTTAGCTTCTACAATGAGCAGTTCTTC. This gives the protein CASTETGVSFYNEQFF.

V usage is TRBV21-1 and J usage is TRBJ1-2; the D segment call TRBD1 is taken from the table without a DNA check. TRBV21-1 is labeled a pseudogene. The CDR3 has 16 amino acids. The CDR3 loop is CASSPRRQSPNYGYTF. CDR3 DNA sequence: TGTGCCAGCAGCCCCCGGAGACAGAGCCCAAACTATGGCTACACCTTC.

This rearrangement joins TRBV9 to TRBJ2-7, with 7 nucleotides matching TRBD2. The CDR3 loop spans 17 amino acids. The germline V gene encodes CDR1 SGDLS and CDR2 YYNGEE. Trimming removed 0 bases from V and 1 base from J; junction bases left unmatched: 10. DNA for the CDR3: TGTGCCAGCAGCGTAGGGGGAAAGCGGGGCGCGTCCTACGAGCAGTACTTC. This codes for CASSVGGKRGASYEQYF.

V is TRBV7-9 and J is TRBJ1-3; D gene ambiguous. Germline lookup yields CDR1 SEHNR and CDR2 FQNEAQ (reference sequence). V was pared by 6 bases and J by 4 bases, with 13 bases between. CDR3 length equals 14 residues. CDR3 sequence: CASSPPEGGNTIYF. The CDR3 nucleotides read TGTGCCAGCAGTCCCCCCGAGGGAGGAAACACCATATATTTT.

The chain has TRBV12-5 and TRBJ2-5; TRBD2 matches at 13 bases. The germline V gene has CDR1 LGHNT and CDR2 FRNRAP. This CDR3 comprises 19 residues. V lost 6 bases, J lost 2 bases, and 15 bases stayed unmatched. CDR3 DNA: TGTGCTAGTGGGCCACTCCCACGGACTAGCGGGGGCCTTCAAGAGACCCAGTACTTC. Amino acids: CASGPLPRTSGGLQETQYF. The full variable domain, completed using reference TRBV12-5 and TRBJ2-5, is DARVTQTPRHKVTEMGQEVTMRCQPILGHNTVFWYRQTMMQGLELLAYFRNRAPLDDSGMPKDRFSAEMPDATLATLKIQPSEPRDSAVYFCASGPLPRTSGGLQETQYFGPGTRLLVL.

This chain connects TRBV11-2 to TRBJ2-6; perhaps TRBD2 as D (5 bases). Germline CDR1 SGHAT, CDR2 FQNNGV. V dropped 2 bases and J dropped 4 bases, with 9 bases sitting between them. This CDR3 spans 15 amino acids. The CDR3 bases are TGTGCCAGCAGCTTAAGCGGCGCCGGGGCCAACGTCCTGACTTTC. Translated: CASSLSGAGANVLTF.

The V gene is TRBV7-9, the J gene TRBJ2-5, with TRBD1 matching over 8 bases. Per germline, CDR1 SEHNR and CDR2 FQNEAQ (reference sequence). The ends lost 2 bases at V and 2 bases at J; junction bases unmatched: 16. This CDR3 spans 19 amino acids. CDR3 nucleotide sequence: TGTGCCAGCAGCTTAAAACCGCCGACAGGGGTTGTGGGTCAAGAGACCCAGTACTTC. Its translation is CASSLKPPTGVVGQETQYF.

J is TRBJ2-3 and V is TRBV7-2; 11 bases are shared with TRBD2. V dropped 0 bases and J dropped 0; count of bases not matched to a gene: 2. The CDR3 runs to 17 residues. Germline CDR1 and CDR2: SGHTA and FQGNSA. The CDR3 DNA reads TGTGCCAGCAGCTTAGCGACTAGCGGGGCTAGCACAGATACGCAGTATTTT. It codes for CASSLATSGASTDTQYF.

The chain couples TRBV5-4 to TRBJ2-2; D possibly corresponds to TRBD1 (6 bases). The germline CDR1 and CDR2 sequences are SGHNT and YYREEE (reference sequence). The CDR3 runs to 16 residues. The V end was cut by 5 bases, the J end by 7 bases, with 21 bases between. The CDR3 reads CASSQGQIPLSGELFF. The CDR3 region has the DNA TGTGCCAGCAGTCAAGGACAGATCCCTTTAAGCGGGGAGCTGTTTTTT.

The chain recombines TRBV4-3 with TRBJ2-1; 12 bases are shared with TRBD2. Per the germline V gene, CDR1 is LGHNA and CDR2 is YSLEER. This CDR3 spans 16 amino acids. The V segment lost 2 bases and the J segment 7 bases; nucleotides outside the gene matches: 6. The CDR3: CASSQIASGGENEQFF. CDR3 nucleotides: TGCGCCAGCAGCCAAATAGCTAGCGGGGGGGAGAATGAGCAGTTCTTC.

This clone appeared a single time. In nucleotides, the CDR3 is TGTGCCACCAGCAGAGATACTAGGGGGGGCCGCGCAGATACGCAGTATTTT. It encodes CATSRDTRGGRADTQYF. The rearrangement links TRBV15 to TRBJ2-3, with D perhaps TRBD2 (7 bases). This CDR3 contains 17 residues. V was shortened by 0 bases and J by 4 bases, with 17 bases between the two germline ends. The germline CDR1 and CDR2 sequences are LNHNV and YYDKDF (reference sequence).

CDR3 sequence: CASSFPKRRGGYTF. CDR3 in DNA: TGTGCCAGCAGTTTCCCCAAGCGCCGGGGAGGCTACACCTTC. The chain joins TRBV28 to TRBJ1-2; D is ambiguous. Germline values: CDR1 MDHEN, CDR2 SYDVKM. This CDR3 region has 14 residues. Trimming took 3 bases from V and 8 from J, leaving 16 bases between them.

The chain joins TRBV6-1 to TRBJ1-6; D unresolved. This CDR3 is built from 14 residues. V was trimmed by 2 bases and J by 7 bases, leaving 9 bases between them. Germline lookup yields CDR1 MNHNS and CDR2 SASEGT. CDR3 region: CASSEHRANSPLHF. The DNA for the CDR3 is TGTGCCAGCAGTGAACACAGAGCCAATTCACCCCTCCACTTT.

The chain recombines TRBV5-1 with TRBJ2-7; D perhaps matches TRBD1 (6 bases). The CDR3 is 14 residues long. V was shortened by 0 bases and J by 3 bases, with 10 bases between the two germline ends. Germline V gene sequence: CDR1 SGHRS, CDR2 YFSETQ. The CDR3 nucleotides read TGCGCCAGCAGCTTGGCAGGGGCCAACTACGAGCAGTACTTC. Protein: CASSLAGANYEQYF.

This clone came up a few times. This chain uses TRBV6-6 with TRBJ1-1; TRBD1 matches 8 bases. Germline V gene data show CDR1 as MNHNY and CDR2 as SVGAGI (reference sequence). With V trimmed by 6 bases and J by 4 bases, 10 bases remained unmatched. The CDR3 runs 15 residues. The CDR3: CASRDTGGLVTEAFF. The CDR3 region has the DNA TGTGCCAGCAGGGACACAGGGGGTTTGGTCACTGAAGCTTTCTTT.

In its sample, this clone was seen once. The CDR3 nucleotides read TGTGCCAGTATGGAGGACAGGCGGGCTAATGAAAAACTGTTTTTT. It translates to CASMEDRRANEKLFF. This chain uses TRBV19 with TRBJ1-4; 7 bases are shared with TRBD1. The CDR3 is 15 amino acids. The V gene end was trimmed by 7 bases and the J gene end by 3 bases; junction bases not matched to a gene: 8. Looked up from germline, CDR1 is LNHDA and CDR2 is SQIVND (reference sequence).

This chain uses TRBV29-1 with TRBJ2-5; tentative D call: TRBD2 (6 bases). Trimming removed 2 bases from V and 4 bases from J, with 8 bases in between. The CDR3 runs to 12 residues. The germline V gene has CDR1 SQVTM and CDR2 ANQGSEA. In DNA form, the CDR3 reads TGCAGCGTTGAATGGAGGGGAGAGACCCAGTACTTC. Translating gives CSVEWRGETQYF.

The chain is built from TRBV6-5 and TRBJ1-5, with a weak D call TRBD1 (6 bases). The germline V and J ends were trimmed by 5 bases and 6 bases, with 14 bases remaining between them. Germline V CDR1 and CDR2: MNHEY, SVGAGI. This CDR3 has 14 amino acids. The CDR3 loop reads CASSPPGVGQPQHF. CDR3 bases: TGTGCCAGCAGTCCTCCAGGGGTCGGTCAGCCCCAGCATTTT.

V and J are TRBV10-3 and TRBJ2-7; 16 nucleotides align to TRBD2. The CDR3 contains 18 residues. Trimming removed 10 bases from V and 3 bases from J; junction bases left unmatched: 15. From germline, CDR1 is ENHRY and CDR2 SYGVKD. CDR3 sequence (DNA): TGTGCCACCAAGGGGTCCGGGACTAGCGGGGGGGGCTACTACGAGCAGTACTTC. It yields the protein CATKGSGTSGGGYYEQYF.

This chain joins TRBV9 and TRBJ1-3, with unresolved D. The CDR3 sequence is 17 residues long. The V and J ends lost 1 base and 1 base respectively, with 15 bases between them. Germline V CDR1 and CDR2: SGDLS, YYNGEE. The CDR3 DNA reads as TGTGCCAGCAGCGTAAGAGCAGGACTCTCGTCTGGAAACACCATATATTTT. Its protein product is CASSVRAGLSSGNTIYF. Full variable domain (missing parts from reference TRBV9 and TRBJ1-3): DSGVTQTPKHLITATGQRVTLRCSPRSGDLSVYWYQQSLDQGLQFLIQYYNGEERAKGNILERFSAQQFPDLHSELNLSSLELGDSALYFCASSVRAGLSSGNTIYFGEGSWLTVV.

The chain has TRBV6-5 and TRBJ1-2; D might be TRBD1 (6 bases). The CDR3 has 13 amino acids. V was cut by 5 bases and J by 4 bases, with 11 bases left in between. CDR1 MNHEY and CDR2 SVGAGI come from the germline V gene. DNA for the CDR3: TGTGCCAGCAGTATCGACAGGACCTATGGCTACACCTTC. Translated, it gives CASSIDRTYGYTF.

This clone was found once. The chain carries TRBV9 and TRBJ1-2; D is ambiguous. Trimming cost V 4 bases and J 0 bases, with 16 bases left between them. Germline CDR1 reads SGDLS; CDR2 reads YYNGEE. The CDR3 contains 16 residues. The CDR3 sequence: CASSPRSALANYGYTF. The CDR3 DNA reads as TGTGCCAGCAGCCCCCGTTCAGCCCTAGCTAACTATGGCTACACCTTC.

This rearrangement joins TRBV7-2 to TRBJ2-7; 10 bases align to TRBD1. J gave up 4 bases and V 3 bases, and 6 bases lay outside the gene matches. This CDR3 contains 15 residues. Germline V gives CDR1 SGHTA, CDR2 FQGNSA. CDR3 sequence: CASSFGQGVGYEQYF. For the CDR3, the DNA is TGTGCCAGCAGCTTCGGACAGGGGGTCGGTTACGAGCAGTACTTC.

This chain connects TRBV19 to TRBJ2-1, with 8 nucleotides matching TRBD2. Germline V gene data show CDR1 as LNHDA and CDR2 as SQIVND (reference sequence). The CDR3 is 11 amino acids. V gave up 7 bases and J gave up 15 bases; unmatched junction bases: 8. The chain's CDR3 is CASMGGGFRFF. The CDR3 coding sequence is TGTGCCAGTATGGGCGGGGGGTTTAGGTTCTTC.

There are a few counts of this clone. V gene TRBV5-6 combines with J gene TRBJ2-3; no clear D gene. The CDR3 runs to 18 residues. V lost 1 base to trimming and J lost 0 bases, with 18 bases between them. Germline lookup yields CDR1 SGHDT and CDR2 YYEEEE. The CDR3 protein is CASSLITPTSPSTDTQYF. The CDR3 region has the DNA TGTGCCAGCAGCTTGATTACCCCGACAAGTCCTAGCACAGATACGCAGTATTTT.

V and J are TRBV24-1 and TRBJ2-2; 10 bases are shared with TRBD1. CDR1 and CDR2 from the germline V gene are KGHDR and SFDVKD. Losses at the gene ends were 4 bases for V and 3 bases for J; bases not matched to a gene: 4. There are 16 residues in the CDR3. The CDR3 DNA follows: TGTGCCACCAGTGACCCGGGGACAGGGGACACCGGGGAGCTGTTTTTT. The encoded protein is CATSDPGTGDTGELFF.

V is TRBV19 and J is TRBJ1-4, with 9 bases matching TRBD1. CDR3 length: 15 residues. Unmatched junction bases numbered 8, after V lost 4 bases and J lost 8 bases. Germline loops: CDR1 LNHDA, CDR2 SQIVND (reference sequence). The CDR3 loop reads CASSTETGGPEKLFF. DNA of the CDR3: TGTGCCAGTAGTACCGAGACAGGGGGACCGGAAAAACTGTTTTTT.